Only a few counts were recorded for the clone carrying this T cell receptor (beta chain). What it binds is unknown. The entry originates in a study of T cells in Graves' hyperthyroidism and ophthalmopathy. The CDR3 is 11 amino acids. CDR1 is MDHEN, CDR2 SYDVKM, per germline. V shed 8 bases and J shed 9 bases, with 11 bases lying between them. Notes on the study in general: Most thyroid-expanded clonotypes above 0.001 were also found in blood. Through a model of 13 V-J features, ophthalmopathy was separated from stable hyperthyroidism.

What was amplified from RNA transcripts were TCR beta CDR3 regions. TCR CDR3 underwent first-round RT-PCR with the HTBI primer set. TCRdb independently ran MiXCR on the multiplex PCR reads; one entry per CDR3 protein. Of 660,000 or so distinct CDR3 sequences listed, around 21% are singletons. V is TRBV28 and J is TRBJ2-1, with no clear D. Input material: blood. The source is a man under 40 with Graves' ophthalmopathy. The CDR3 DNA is TGTGCCAGCGCGGTGGAAGGTGAGCAGTTCTTC. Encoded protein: CASAVEGEQFF. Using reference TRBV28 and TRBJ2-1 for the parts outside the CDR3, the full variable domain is DVKVTQSSRYLVKRTGEKVFLECVQDMDHENMFWYRQDPGLGLRLIYFSYDVKMKEKGDIPEGYSVSREKKERFSLILESASTNQTSMYLCASAVEGEQFFGPGTRLTVL.